A single TCR beta chain is shown here with its context. Construction of the TCRbeta library involved unique molecular identifiers. TCRdb itself ran the PCR reads through MiXCR, one entry per CDR3 protein. The repertoire holds about 1,000,000 distinct CDR3 sequences, with about 29% as singletons. The data are from a study of T-cell reconstitution after alpha-beta-depleted transplantation in children. This receptor was identified in a boy in the first two years of life who had a stem cell transplant for SCID, so the T cells may come from the graft donor. The specimen was PBMCs, mostly from graft donor cells, collected 360 days after TCRalphabeta/CD19-depleted stem cell transplant.

The CDR3 here is CASSSGRGGRTDTQYF. The CDR3, as DNA: TGCGCCAGCAGCTCTGGGCGGGGGGGACGGACAGATACGCAGTATTTT. This chain uses TRBV5-1 with TRBJ2-3, with 9 positions matching TRBD2. The CDR3 consists of 16 residues. Unmatched junction bases numbered 8, after V lost 3 bases and J lost 3 bases. Germline values: CDR1 SGHRS, CDR2 YFSETQ.